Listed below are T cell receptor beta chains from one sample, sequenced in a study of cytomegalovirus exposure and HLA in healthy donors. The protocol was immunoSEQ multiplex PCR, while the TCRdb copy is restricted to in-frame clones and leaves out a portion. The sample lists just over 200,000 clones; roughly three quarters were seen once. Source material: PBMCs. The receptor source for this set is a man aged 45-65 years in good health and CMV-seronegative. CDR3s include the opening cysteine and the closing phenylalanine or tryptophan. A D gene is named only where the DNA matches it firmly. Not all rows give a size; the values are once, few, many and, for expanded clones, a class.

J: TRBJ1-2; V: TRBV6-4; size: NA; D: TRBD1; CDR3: CATSAGTGGYGYTF; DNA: TGTGCCACCTCCGCCGGGACAGGGGGTTATGGCTACACCTTC
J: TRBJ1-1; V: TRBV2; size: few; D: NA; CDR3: CASSIYRDMNTEAFF; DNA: TGTGCCAGCAGTATTTACAGAGACATGAACACTGAAGCTTTCTTT
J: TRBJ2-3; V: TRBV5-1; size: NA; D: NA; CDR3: CASSQRSNTQYF; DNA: TGCGCCAGCAGCCAGCGGAGCAATACGCAGTATTTT
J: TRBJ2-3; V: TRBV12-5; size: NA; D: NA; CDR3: CASGFGRREEGRTDTQYF; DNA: TGTGCTAGTGGTTTTGGGCGTAGGGAGGAGGGCCGCACAGATACGCAGTATTTT
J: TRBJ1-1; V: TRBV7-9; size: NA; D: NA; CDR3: CASKRQTANTEAFF; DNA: TGTGCCAGTAAACGCCAGACAGCGAACACTGAAGCATTCTTT
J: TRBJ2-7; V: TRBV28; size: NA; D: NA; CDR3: CATQGRSYEQYF; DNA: TGTGCCACACAGGGACGCTCCTACGAGCAGTACTTC
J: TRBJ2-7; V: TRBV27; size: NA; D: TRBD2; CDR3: CASSLAGGQEQYF; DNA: TGTGCCAGCAGTTTAGCGGGAGGACAAGAGCAGTACTTC
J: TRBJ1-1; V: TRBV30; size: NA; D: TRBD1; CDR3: CAWRGTGGKAEAFF; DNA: TGTGCCTGGAGGGGGACAGGGGGAAAAGCTGAAGCTTTCTTT
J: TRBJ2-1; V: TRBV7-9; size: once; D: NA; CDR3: CASSLFGRGDSAEQFF; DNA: TGTGCCAGCAGCTTATTTGGCAGGGGGGACTCCGCCGAGCAGTTCTTC
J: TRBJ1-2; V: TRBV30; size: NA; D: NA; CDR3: CAWRTQINYGYTF; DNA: TGTGCCTGGAGAACACAGATTAACTATGGCTACACCTTC
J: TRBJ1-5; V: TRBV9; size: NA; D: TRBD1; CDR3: CASSVLGEGQGEHQPQHF; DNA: TGTGCCAGCAGCGTGCTGGGGGAGGGACAGGGGGAGCATCAGCCCCAGCATTTT
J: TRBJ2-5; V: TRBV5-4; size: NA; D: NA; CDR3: CASSSGETQYF; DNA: TGTGCCAGCAGCTCCGGGGAGACCCAGTACTTC
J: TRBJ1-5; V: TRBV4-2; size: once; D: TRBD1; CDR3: CASSQGDSSNQPQHF; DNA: TGTGCCAGCAGCCAAGGGGACAGTAGCAATCAGCCCCAGCATTTT
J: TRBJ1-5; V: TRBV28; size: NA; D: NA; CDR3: CASRQGGDNQPQHF; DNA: TGTGCCAGCAGACAAGGGGGTGACAATCAGCCCCAGCATTTT
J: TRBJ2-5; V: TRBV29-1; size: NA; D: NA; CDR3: CSVSIQETQYF; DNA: TGCAGCGTTTCCATCCAAGAGACCCAGTACTTC
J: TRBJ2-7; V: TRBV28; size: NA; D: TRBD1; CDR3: CASSFGRGNEQYF; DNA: TGTGCCAGCAGTTTTGGCAGGGGGAACGAGCAGTACTTC
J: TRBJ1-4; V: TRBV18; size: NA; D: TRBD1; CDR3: CASSAGRGPANEKLFF; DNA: TGTGCCAGCTCAGCTGGAAGGGGGCCAGCTAATGAAAAACTGTTTTTT
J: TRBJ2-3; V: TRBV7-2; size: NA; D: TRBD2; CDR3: CASSRSGITDTQYF; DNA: TGTGCCAGCAGCCGTAGCGGGATCACTGATACGCAGTATTTT
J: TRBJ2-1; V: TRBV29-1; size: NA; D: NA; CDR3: CSGWDSEQFF; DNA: TGCAGCGGTTGGGACTCCGAGCAGTTCTTC
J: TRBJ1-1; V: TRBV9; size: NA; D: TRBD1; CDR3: CASSSGGTEAFF; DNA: TGTGCCAGCAGCTCAGGGGGCACTGAAGCTTTCTTT
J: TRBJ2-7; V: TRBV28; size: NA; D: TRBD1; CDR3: CASKRAGGFDEQYF; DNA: TGTGCCAGCAAGCGGGCAGGGGGCTTCGACGAGCAGTACTTC
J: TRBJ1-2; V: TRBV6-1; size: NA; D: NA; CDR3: CASSGQANYGYTF; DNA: TGTGCCAGCAGCGGACAAGCTAACTATGGCTACACCTTC
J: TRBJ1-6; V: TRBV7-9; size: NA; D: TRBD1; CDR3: CASSQGTVSHSPLHF; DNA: TGTGCCAGCAGCCAAGGGACAGTTTCTCATTCACCCCTCCACTTT
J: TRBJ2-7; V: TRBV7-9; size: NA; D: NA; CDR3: CASSLVDRAYEQYF; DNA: TGTGCCAGCAGCTTAGTAGACAGAGCCTACGAGCAGTACTTC